What follows is one T cell receptor beta chain and its context. This sample stems from a study of T cells after yellow fever vaccination. Study-level background: With SMART-Seq v4 Ultra Low Input, the fractions containing low cell numbers were prepared.

Using its own MiXCR run on the 5' RACE reads, TCRdb lists one record per CDR3 protein. The sample consists of hundreds of thousands of distinct CDR3 sequences, approximately 3.8% of them appearing once. The V gene's germline CDR1 is DFQATT and CDR2 SNEGSKA (reference sequence). This CDR3 comprises 16 residues. Trimming at V came to 6 bases and at J to 0 bases, leaving 8 bases not matched to a gene. The sample in question was PBMCs, obtained on the day of the yellow fever booster vaccination. The receptor was derived from a young man who received the YFV17D yellow fever vaccine. The chain uses TRBV20-1 and TRBJ1-6, with 7 bases matching TRBD1. For the CDR3, the DNA is TGCAGTGCCGGACAGGAATATAGCTCCTATAATTCACCCCTCCACTTT. This gives the protein CSAGQEYSSYNSPLHF.